The sequence of this TCR beta chain was determined in a study of T cells in Graves' hyperthyroidism and ophthalmopathy. General study results and limits: Model-based prediction identified ophthalmopathy a median 6.5 months prior to its onset. Most clonotypes expanded in thyroid above 0.001 were likewise present in blood.

This clonotype was detected many times. Its specificity is unknown. V was clipped by 0 bases and J by 2 bases, with 13 bases between them. CDR1 LGHNT and CDR2 FRNRAP come from the germline V gene. The CDR3 contains 16 residues. Exclusion criteria comprised uncontrolled infection, other autoimmune disease, pregnancy or lactation. Based on clinical symptoms, serum thyroxine and TRAb, thyroid ultrasound and orbital computed tomography, diagnoses were reached. Amplification targeted TCR beta CDR3 regions from RNA transcripts. First-round RT-PCR with HTBI primers amplified the TCR CDR3 region. A single record per CDR3 protein comes from TCRdb applying MiXCR to the multiplex PCR reads. The sample lists 350,000 to 500,000 distinct CDR3 sequences, 12% to 15% occurring once.

Sequencing was performed on blood. The clonotype was recovered from a woman younger than 30 with Graves' hyperthyroidism. This chain uses TRBV12-5 with TRBJ1-2, with D unresolved. CDR3 sequence reads: CASGLVIGTSNYGYTF. For the CDR3, the DNA is TGTGCTAGTGGTTTGGTAATCGGAACATCCAACTATGGCTACACCTTC. The full variable domain, its missing parts supplied by reference TRBV12-5 and TRBJ1-2, is DARVTQTPRHKVTEMGQEVTMRCQPILGHNTVFWYRQTMMQGLELLAYFRNRAPLDDSGMPKDRFSAEMPDATLATLKIQPSEPRDSAVYFCASGLVIGTSNYGYTFGSGTRLTVV.